Below are 16 T cell receptor beta chains sequenced from a single sample in a study of T cell responses to AZD1222 COVID-19 vaccine. The table came from immunoSEQ multiplex PCR; TCRdb's copy has only in-frame clones and leaves some out. The table has under 120,000 clones, approximately 96% seen once. Sample: peripheral blood, taken on day 0 of AZD1222 vaccination. Receptor source: an adult in good health.

The chain employs TRBV30 and TRBJ1-1; TRBD1 agrees at 7 bases. Germline CDR1 and CDR2: GTSNPN and SVGIG (reference sequence). The trim removed 2 bases at V and 4 bases at J, leaving 7 bases unmatched. The CDR3 covers 14 residues. CDR3 sequence reads: CAWSTGVRGTEAFF. As DNA, the CDR3 is TGTGCCTGGAGTACAGGGGTTAGGGGCACTGAAGCTTTCTTT.

The chain combines TRBV5-4 with TRBJ2-7; D not certain. The length of the CDR3 is 13 residues. Germline V lookup: CDR1 SGHNT, CDR2 YYREEE (reference sequence). The V and J ends lost 0 bases and 1 base respectively, with 5 bases between them. CDR3 sequence (DNA): TGTGCCAGCAGCTTGGTGGGGTCCTACGAGCAGTACTTC. Translating it yields CASSLVGSYEQYF.

This chain uses TRBV3-1 (or the pseudogene TRBV3-2) with TRBJ2-7; either TRBD1 or TRBD2 may fit D (5 bases each). Trimming pared 5 bases from V and 9 bases from J, leaving 17 bases between. The CDR3 is made up of 13 amino acids. Germline V gives CDR1 LGHDT, CDR2 YNNKEL (reference sequence). This CDR3 reads CASSTRIPGGQYF. CDR3 nucleotides: TGTGCCAGCAGCACAAGAATCCCTGGGGGGCAGTACTTC.

The chain couples TRBV19 to TRBJ2-7; 10 bases are a match to TRBD1. V dropped 3 bases and J dropped 5; count of bases not matched to a gene: 7. This CDR3 is built from 15 residues. Germline assignment: CDR1 LNHDA and CDR2 SQIVND (reference sequence). The CDR3 region is CASSIWGTGDDEQYF. The CDR3 DNA reads as TGTGCCAGTAGTATTTGGGGGACAGGGGATGACGAGCAGTACTTC.

The genes are TRBV28 and TRBJ2-4; D is unclear. This CDR3 region has 16 residues. The V gene's germline CDR1 is MDHEN and CDR2 SYDVKM. V lost 3 bases and J 0 bases, leaving 12 bases between the germline ends. The CDR3 loop reads CASSLKFLTAKNIQYF. The CDR3 DNA reads TGTGCCAGCAGTTTGAAGTTTTTAACAGCCAAAAACATTCAGTACTTC.

The V and J genes are TRBV13 and TRBJ2-5; 7 bases align to TRBD2. Per the germline V gene, CDR1 is PRHDT and CDR2 is FYEKMQ (reference sequence). CDR3 size: 14 residues. V lost 8 bases, J lost 0 bases, and 6 bases stayed unmatched. The CDR3 here is CASVLGGNQETQYF. DNA for the CDR3: TGTGCCAGCGTTCTGGGAGGGAACCAAGAGACCCAGTACTTC.

This clone is a singleton in its sample. J is TRBJ2-3 and V is TRBV7-9, with 10 bases that match TRBD2. Trimming at V came to 2 bases and at J to 4 bases, leaving 6 bases not matched to a gene. Per germline, CDR1 SEHNR and CDR2 FQNEAQ (reference sequence). The CDR3 runs to 16 residues. CDR3 protein: CASSLTLAGVADTQYF. As DNA, the CDR3 is TGTGCCAGCAGCTTAACGCTAGCGGGAGTGGCAGATACGCAGTATTTT.

V gene TRBV7-9 combines with J gene TRBJ1-1; D remains unclear. In germline, CDR1 is SEHNR, CDR2 FQNEAQ (reference sequence). This CDR3 is built from 15 residues. V shed 4 bases and J shed 1 base, with 13 bases lying between them. This CDR3 is CASSSPRGGNTEAFF. The CDR3 region has the DNA TGTGCCAGCAGCTCACCCCGGGGTGGGAACACTGAAGCTTTCTTT. Drawing the rest from reference TRBV7-9 and TRBJ1-1, the complete variable domain is DTGVSQNPRHKITKRGQNVTFRCDPISEHNRLYWYRQTLGQGPEFLTYFQNEAQLEKSRLLSDRFSAERPKGSFSTLEIQRTEQGDSAMYLCASSSPRGGNTEAFFGQGTRLTVV.

The chain employs TRBV28 and TRBJ2-7; D is perhaps TRBD2 (5 bases). Germline values: CDR1 MDHEN, CDR2 SYDVKM. The CDR3 loop spans 13 amino acids. V lost 5 bases and J 4 bases, leaving 12 bases between the germline ends. The CDR3 DNA follows: TGTGCCAGCAGTACCCCCCGGGAATACGAGCAGTACTTC. It translates to CASSTPREYEQYF.

This chain connects TRBV11-2 to TRBJ2-7; TRBD2 matches at 16 bases. V dropped 6 bases and J dropped 2; count of bases not matched to a gene: 1. Germline CDR1 reads SGHAT; CDR2 reads FQNNGV. This CDR3 spans 15 amino acids. The CDR3 DNA is TGTGCCAGCAGGGGACTAGCGGGGGGGCCCTACGAGCAGTACTTC. Its translation is CASRGLAGGPYEQYF. The full variable domain, completed using reference TRBV11-2 and TRBJ2-7, is EAGVAQSPRYKIIEKRQSVAFWCNPISGHATLYWYQQILGQGPKLLIQFQNNGVVDDSQLPKDRFSAERLKGVDSTLKIQPAKLEDSAVYLCASRGLAGGPYEQYFGPGTRLTVT.

The chain combines TRBV7-6 with TRBJ1-4; D remains unclear. The germline gives CDR1 SGHVS, CDR2 FNYEAQ. V dropped 4 bases and J dropped 2 bases, with 8 bases sitting between them. This CDR3 is built from 14 residues. The CDR3 nucleotides read TGTGCCAGCAGCTCCCAATTTACTAATGAAAAACTGTTTTTT. The encoded protein is CASSSQFTNEKLFF.

The rearrangement joins TRBV7-2 to TRBJ2-2; D call uncertain. Germline V CDR1 and CDR2: SGHTA, FQGNSA. The CDR3 is 17 amino acids. The germline V and J ends were trimmed by 1 base and 5 bases, with 17 bases remaining between them. CDR3 protein: CASSLEASRVRTGELFF. DNA for the CDR3: TGTGCCAGCAGCTTAGAGGCCAGTAGGGTGAGAACCGGGGAGCTGTTTTTT. Looking up the rest from reference TRBV7-2 and TRBJ2-2 gives the full variable domain: GAGVSQSPSNKVTEKGKDVELRCDPISGHTALYWYRQSLGQGLEFLIYFQGNSAPDKSGLPSDRFSAERTGGSVSTLTIQRTQQEDSAVYLCASSLEASRVRTGELFFGEGSRLTVL.

The rearrangement joins TRBV5-1 to TRBJ1-2; D is perhaps TRBD1 (5 bases). CDR1 is SGHRS and CDR2 is YFSETQ in the germline V gene. The CDR3 runs 14 residues. V gave up 4 bases and J gave up 8 bases, with 18 bases separating them. CDR3 sequence: CASSPQGGSGGYTF. The DNA of the CDR3 is TGCGCCAGCAGCCCCCAGGGAGGGAGCGGCGGCTACACCTTC. The full variable domain, in which reference TRBV5-1 and TRBJ1-2 provide the parts outside the CDR3, is KAGVTQTPRYLIKTRGQQVTLSCSPISGHRSVSWYQQTPGQGLQFLFEYFSETQRNKGNFPGRFSGRQFSNSRSEMNVSTLELGDSALYLCASSPQGGSGGYTFGSGTRLTVV.

The V gene is TRBV2, the J gene TRBJ1-1; 8 bases agree with TRBD1. CDR1 is SNHLY, CDR2 FYNNEI, per germline. CDR3 size: 14 residues. V shed 5 bases, J shed 2 bases, and the junction held 4 bases outside the gene matches. CDR3 nucleotide sequence: TGTGCCAGCAGTAGGACAGGGCCTAACACTGAAGCTTTCTTT. This sequence encodes CASSRTGPNTEAFF.

CDR3 coding DNA: TGCGCCAGCAGCTTGGGTCATGAAAAACTGTTTTTT. It translates to CASSLGHEKLFF. The rearrangement joins TRBV5-1 to TRBJ1-4, with D unclear. The CDR3 is 12 amino acids. The germline V and J ends were trimmed by 0 bases and 6 bases, with 3 bases remaining between them. Germline lookup yields CDR1 SGHRS and CDR2 YFSETQ.

The CDR3 nucleotides are TGCGCCAGCAGCCAAAGGGGACTGCTGCGAGGGGAGCAGTACTTC. It specifies CASSQRGLLRGEQYF. The chain uses TRBV4-1 and TRBJ2-7; tentative D call: TRBD2 (6 bases). This CDR3 comprises 15 residues. Germline lookup yields CDR1 MGHRA and CDR2 YSYEKL. The germline V and J ends were trimmed by 2 bases and 7 bases, with 18 bases remaining between them.